This T cell receptor (beta chain) derives from a study of cytomegalovirus exposure and HLA in healthy donors. The study, taken as a whole, reports: Specific recognition of CMV antigens was confirmed in vitro for a few chains (all CMV-associated). Only CMV serostatus was available as immune exposure information.

This CDR3 region has 14 residues. Trimming cost V 5 bases and J 2 bases; bases outside gene matches: 4. The germline V gene has CDR1 SGHTA and CDR2 FQGTGA. This clone was detected a few times. Its antigen remains unknown. Primers: 60 Vbeta forward and 13 Jbeta reverse. Sequencing was performed with immunoSEQ multiplex PCR; in TCRdb, only in-frame clones are kept and a portion is missing. The sample shows roughly 100,000 clones, about two thirds of them seen only once. This sequence was found in a boy under 18 in good health and CMV-seronegative. The chain is built from TRBV7-3 and TRBJ1-2, with 8 bases aligning to TRBD1. Material for sequencing was PBMCs. The CDR3 DNA reads TGTGCCAGCAGCCCCGGACAGGGAAACTATGGCTACACCTTC. It yields the protein CASSPGQGNYGYTF.